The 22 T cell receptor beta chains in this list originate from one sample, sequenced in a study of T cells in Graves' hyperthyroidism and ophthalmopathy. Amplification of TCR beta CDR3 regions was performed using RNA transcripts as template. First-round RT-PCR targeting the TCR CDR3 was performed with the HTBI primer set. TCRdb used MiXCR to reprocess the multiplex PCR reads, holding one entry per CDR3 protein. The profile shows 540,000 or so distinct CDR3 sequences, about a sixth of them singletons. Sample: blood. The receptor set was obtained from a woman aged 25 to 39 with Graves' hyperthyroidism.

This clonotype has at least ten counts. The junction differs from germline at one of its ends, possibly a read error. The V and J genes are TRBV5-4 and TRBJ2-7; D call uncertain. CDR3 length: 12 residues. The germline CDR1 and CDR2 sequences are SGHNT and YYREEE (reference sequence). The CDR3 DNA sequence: TGTGCCAGCAGTTTGGGGTCGGGCGAGCAGTACTTC. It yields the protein CASSLGSGEQYF. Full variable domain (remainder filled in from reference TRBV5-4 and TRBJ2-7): ETGVTQSPTHLIKTRGQQVTLRCSSQSGHNTVSWYQQALGQGPQFIFQYYREEENGRGNFPPRFSGLQFPNYSSELNVNALELDDSALYLCASSLGSGEQYFGPGTRLTVT.

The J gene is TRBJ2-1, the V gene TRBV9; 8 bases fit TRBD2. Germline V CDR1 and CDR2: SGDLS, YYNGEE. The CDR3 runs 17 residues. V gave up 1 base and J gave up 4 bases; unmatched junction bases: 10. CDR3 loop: CASSVRLAGNNYNEQFF. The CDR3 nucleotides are TGTGCCAGCAGCGTACGATTAGCGGGAAATAATTACAATGAGCAGTTCTTC. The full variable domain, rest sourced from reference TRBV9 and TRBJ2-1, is DSGVTQTPKHLITATGQRVTLRCSPRSGDLSVYWYQQSLDQGLQFLIQYYNGEERAKGNILERFSAQQFPDLHSELNLSSLELGDSALYFCASSVRLAGNNYNEQFFGPGTRLTVL.

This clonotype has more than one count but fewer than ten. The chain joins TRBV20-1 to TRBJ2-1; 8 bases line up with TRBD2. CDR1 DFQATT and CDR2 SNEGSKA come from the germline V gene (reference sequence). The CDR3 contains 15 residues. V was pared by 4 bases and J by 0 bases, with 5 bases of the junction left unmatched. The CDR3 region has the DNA TGCAGTGCTACGAGCGGGAGTCTCTCCTACAATGAGCAGTTCTTC. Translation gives CSATSGSLSYNEQFF.

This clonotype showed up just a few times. This CDR3 reads CASSPTSDTYNEQFF. DNA for the CDR3: TGTGCCAGCAGCCCTACTAGCGACACCTACAATGAGCAGTTCTTC. The chain recombines TRBV5-4 with TRBJ2-1, with 7 bases fitting TRBD2. The junction had 6 bases not matched to a gene; V was cut back by 4 bases and J by 2 bases. The V gene's germline CDR1 is SGHNT and CDR2 YYREEE (reference sequence). The CDR3 has 15 residues.

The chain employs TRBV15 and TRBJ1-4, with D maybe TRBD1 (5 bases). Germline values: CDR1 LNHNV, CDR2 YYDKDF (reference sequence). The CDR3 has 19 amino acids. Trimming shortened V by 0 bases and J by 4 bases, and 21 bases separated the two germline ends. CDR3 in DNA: TGTGCCACCAGCAGAGATCATGACAGCAGCCTTTTTGATAATGAAAAACTGTTTTTT. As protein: CATSRDHDSSLFDNEKLFF.

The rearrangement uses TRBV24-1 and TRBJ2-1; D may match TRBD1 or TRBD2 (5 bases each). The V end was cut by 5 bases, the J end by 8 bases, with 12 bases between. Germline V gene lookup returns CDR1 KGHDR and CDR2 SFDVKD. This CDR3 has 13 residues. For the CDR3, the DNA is TGTGCCACCAGTGGGGGACCAACCTATGAGCAGTTCTTC. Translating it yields CATSGGPTYEQFF.

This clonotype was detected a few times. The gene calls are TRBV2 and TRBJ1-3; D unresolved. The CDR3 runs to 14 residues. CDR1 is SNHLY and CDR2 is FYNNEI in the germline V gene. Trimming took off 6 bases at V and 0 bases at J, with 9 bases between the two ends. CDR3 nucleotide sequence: TGTGCCAGCAGACCCACGATCTCTGGAAACACCATATATTTT. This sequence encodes CASRPTISGNTIYF.

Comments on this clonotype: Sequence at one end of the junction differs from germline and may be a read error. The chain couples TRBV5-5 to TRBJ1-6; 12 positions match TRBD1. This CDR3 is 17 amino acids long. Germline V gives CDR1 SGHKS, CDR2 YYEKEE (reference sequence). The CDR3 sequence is CASSSGTGGSPRPPLHF. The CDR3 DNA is TGCGCCAGCAGCTCCGGGACAGGGGGCTCACCAAGGCCACCCCTCCACTTT.

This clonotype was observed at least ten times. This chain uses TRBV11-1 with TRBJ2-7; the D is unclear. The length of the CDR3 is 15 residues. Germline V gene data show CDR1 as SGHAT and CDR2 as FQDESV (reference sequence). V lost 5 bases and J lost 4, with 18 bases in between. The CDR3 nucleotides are TGTGCCAGCAGCCTAAACCGTGGCGGCTATTACGAGCAGTACTTC. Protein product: CASSLNRGGYYEQYF.

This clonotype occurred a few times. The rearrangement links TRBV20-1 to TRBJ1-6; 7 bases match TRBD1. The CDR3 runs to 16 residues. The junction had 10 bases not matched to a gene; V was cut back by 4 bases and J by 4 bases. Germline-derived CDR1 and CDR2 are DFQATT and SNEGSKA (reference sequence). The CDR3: CSANPRDRPYNSPLHF. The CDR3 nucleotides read TGCAGTGCTAACCCACGGGACAGACCGTATAATTCACCCCTCCACTTT.

For the CDR3, the DNA is TGTGCCAGCAGCCAAGTGGGTGGACTAGCGGGAGCTAAAGATACGCAGTATTTT. Residues: CASSQVGGLAGAKDTQYF. The V call is TRBV3-1, the J call TRBJ2-3; 13 nucleotides line up with TRBD2. Germline V gives CDR1 LGHDT, CDR2 YNNKEL (reference sequence). The CDR3 consists of 18 residues. With V trimmed by 1 base and J by 5 bases, 9 bases remained unmatched.

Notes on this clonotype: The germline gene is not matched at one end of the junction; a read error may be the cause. CDR3 coding DNA: TGTGCCAACAGTTCACTAGCGGGACCCACCGGGGAGCTGTTTTTT. Translated, it gives CANSSLAGPTGELFF. The chain links TRBV12-3 or TRBV12-4 to TRBJ2-2; TRBD2 aligns across 10 bases. The CDR3 consists of 15 residues.

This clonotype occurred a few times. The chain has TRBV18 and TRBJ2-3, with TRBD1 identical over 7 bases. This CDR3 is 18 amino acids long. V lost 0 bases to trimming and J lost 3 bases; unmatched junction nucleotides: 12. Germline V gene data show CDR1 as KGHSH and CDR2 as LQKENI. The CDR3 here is CASSPPRQGAPGTDTQYF. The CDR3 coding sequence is TGTGCCAGCTCACCACCGAGACAGGGTGCGCCGGGTACAGATACGCAGTATTTT.

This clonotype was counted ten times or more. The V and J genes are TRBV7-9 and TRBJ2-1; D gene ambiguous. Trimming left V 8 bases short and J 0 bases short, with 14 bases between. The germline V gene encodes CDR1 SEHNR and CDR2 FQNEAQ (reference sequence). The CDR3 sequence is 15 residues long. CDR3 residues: CASVPANLSYNEQFF. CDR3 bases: TGTGCCAGCGTACCAGCGAATCTCTCCTACAATGAGCAGTTCTTC.

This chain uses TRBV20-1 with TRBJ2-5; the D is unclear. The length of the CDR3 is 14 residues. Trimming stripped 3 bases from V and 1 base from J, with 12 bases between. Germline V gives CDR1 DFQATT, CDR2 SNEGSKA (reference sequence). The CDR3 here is CSARDRIAQETQYF. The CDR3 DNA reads TGCAGTGCTAGGGACCGCATCGCCCAAGAGACCCAGTACTTC.

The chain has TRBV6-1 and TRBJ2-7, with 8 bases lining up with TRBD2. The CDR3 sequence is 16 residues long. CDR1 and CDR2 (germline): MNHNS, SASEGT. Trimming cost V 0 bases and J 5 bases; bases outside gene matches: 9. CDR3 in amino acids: CASSEALLAENHEQYF. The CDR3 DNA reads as TGTGCCAGCAGTGAAGCGTTACTAGCGGAGAATCACGAGCAGTACTTC.

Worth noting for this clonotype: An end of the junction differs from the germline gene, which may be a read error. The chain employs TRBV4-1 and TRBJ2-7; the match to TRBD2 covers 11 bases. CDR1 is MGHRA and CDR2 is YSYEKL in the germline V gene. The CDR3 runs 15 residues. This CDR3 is CAGSHTSGSKYEQYF. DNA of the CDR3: TGTGCCGGCAGCCATACTAGCGGGAGTAAGTACGAGCAGTACTTC.

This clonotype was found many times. CDR3 in amino acids: CASSSDRGNMNTEAFF. The CDR3 DNA reads TGTGCCAGCAGTTCCGACAGGGGGAACATGAACACTGAAGCTTTCTTT. This chain uses TRBV27 with TRBJ1-1, with 9 bases matching TRBD1. The CDR3 is 16 residues long. Trimming at V came to 4 bases and at J to 0 bases, leaving 6 bases not matched to a gene. The V gene's germline CDR1 is MNHEY and CDR2 SMNVEV (reference sequence).

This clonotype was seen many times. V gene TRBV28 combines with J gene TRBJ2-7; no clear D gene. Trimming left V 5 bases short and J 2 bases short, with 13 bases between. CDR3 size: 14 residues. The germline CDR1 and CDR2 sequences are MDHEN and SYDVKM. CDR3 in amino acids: CASSRPRPPYEQYF. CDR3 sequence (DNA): TGTGCCAGCAGTCGACCCCGTCCTCCCTACGAGCAGTACTTC.

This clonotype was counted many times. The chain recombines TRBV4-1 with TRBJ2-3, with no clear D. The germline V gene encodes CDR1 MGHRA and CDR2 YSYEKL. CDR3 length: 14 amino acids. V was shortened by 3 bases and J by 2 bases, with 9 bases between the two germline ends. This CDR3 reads CASSQAQPTDTQYF. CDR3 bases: TGCGCCAGCAGCCAGGCTCAGCCCACAGATACGCAGTATTTT.

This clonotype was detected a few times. The CDR3 DNA reads TGTGCCAGCAGCCAAGGCCTCTGGGCTGGGGCCAACGTCCTGACTTTC. This gives the protein CASSQGLWAGANVLTF. The rearrangement links TRBV3-1 to TRBJ2-6; D gene unclear. V lost 1 base and J 2 bases, leaving 9 bases between the germline ends. The CDR3 spans 16 residues. The germline CDR1 and CDR2 sequences are LGHDT and YNNKEL (reference sequence).

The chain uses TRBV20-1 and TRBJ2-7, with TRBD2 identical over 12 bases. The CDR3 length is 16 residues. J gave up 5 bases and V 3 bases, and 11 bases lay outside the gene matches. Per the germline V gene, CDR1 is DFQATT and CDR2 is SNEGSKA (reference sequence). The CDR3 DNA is TGCAGTGCTAGCGATCTAGCGGGAGGGCCAGGTGACGAGCAGTACTTC. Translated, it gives CSASDLAGGPGDEQYF.